One and the same sample provided the 21 T cell receptor beta chains below, sequenced in a study of blood T cell repertoires in COVID-19. Clones were sequenced by immunoSEQ multiplex PCR, and TCRdb holds only the in-frame ones, with some missing. The sample consists of hundreds of thousands of clones, nearly 90% of them appearing once. The sample was peripheral blood. These receptors were collected from a woman between 18 and 29 years old who had recovered from COVID-19.

V gene TRBV2 combines with J gene TRBJ2-3; TRBD2 is a possible D gene (5 bases). The CDR3 covers 15 residues. Germline loops: CDR1 SNHLY, CDR2 FYNNEI. Trimming stripped 7 bases from V and 3 bases from J, with 17 bases between. CDR3 amino acids: CASTWEGRWTDTQYF. CDR3 DNA sequence: TGTGCCAGCACTTGGGAAGGGAGATGGACAGATACGCAGTATTTT.

V is TRBV6-5 and J is TRBJ1-4, with 7 bases fitting TRBD1. CDR1 and CDR2 from the germline V gene are MNHEY and SVGAGI. Trimming took 2 bases from V and 5 from J; bases not matched to a gene: 5. The CDR3 loop spans 15 amino acids. This CDR3 is CASSYGDSGNEKLFF. The CDR3 nucleotides are TGTGCCAGCAGTTACGGGGACAGCGGAAATGAAAAACTGTTTTTT.

This chain joins TRBV5-1 and TRBJ1-4, with D perhaps TRBD1 (6 bases). There are 16 residues in the CDR3. CDR1 and CDR2 from the germline V gene are SGHRS and YFSETQ. Trimming cost V 5 bases and J 4 bases, with 18 bases left between them. Written as DNA, the CDR3 is TGCGCCAGCAGTCATTGGGGGGGCCAGAATAATGAAAAACTGTTTTTT. Translating gives CASSHWGGQNNEKLFF.

This clone was seen once. The V gene is TRBV9, the J gene TRBJ1-1; weak D call: TRBD1 (5 bases). Trimming took 4 bases from V and 1 from J, leaving 8 bases between them. The CDR3 sequence is 13 residues long. Germline CDR1 and CDR2: SGDLS and YYNGEE. The CDR3 loop reads CASSSQGNTEAFF. For the CDR3, the DNA is TGTGCCAGCAGCTCCCAGGGGAACACTGAAGCTTTCTTT.

This clone was detected only once. This chain links TRBV13 with TRBJ1-1; 9 bases fit TRBD1. After removal of 5 bases from V and 4 bases from J, the junction contained 8 bases not matched to a gene. There are 15 residues in the CDR3. CDR1 PRHDT and CDR2 FYEKMQ come from the germline V gene (reference sequence). The CDR3 reads CASSTGTGRATEAFF. For the CDR3, the DNA is TGTGCCAGCAGCACGGGGACAGGGAGGGCCACTGAAGCTTTCTTT. Combining the CDR3 with reference TRBV13 and TRBJ1-1 gives the whole variable domain AAGVIQSPRHLIKEKRETATLKCYPIPRHDTVYWYQQGPGQDPQFLISFYEKMQSDKGSIPDRFSAQQFSDYHSELNMSSLELGDSALYFCASSTGTGRATEAFFGQGTRLTVV.

This clone was seen just once. J is TRBJ2-1 and V is TRBV13; 9 positions agree with TRBD1. V was clipped by 3 bases and J by 2 bases; unmatched bases: 2. The CDR3 sequence is 15 residues long. CDR1 is PRHDT, CDR2 FYEKMQ, per germline (reference sequence). CDR3 sequence reads: CASSFRTGAYNEQFF. The CDR3 DNA is TGTGCCAGCAGCTTCCGGACAGGGGCCTACAATGAGCAGTTCTTC.

The V gene is TRBV4-3, the J gene TRBJ2-3; 8 bases are a match to TRBD2. Germline assignment: CDR1 LGHNA and CDR2 YSLEER. Trimming took 4 bases from V and 5 from J; bases not matched to a gene: 5. The CDR3 runs 14 residues. Written as DNA, the CDR3 is TGCGCCAGCAGCCCGGGAGGGGCAGGAGATACGCAGTATTTT. Its protein is CASSPGGAGDTQYF.

This clone occurred a few times. This rearrangement joins TRBV11-2 to TRBJ1-5, with D uncertain. This CDR3 contains 14 residues. Germline CDR1 reads SGHAT; CDR2 reads FQNNGV. The V gene lost 1 base and the J gene lost 0 bases, with 4 bases spanning the gap. For the CDR3, the DNA is TGTGCCAGCAGCTTAGGTAATAGCAATCAGCCCCAGCATTTT. Protein product: CASSLGNSNQPQHF.

The chain carries TRBV6-2 or TRBV6-3 and TRBJ2-1, with D possibly matching TRBD2 (5 bases). Per germline, CDR1 MNHEY and CDR2 SVGEGT. This CDR3 has 14 residues. V gave up 6 bases and J gave up 7 bases, with 16 bases separating them. CDR3 protein: CASSDWTRGNEQFF. CDR3 nucleotides: TGTGCCAGCAGCGACTGGACTCGGGGAAATGAGCAGTTCTTC.

The chain uses TRBV6-5 and TRBJ2-1; possibly TRBD2 for D (5 bases). Trimming stripped 5 bases from V and 4 bases from J, with 12 bases between. Per the germline V gene, CDR1 is MNHEY and CDR2 is SVGAGI. This CDR3 has 14 residues. CDR3 sequence: CASSTLGGYNEQFF. CDR3 bases: TGTGCCAGCAGTACCTTGGGCGGGTACAATGAGCAGTTCTTC.

This chain links TRBV6-5 with TRBJ1-2; D not certain. Germline V gives CDR1 MNHEY, CDR2 SVGAGI. Between the trimmed V and J ends, which lost 3 bases and 5 bases, there was a span of 16 bases. This CDR3 comprises 15 residues. The CDR3 region is CASSYASGFGYGYTF. The CDR3 region has the DNA TGTGCCAGCAGTTATGCGTCGGGGTTCGGGTATGGCTACACCTTC.

This clone was seen a single time. The J gene is TRBJ1-1, the V gene TRBV29-1; TRBD1 matches 8 bases. The CDR3 is made up of 14 amino acids. J lost 4 bases, V lost 6 bases, and 10 bases had no gene match. CDR1 and CDR2 from the germline V gene are SQVTM and ANQGSEA. Written as DNA, the CDR3 is TGCAGCGTCCGTTCCCGCAGGGGGCTCACTGAAGCTTTCTTT. Residues: CSVRSRRGLTEAFF.

This clone was detected a few times. The CDR3 loop reads CASSQGRGSGLYGYTF. The CDR3 nucleotides are TGCGCCAGCAGCCAAGGAAGGGGTTCGGGCCTCTATGGCTACACCTTC. The chain combines TRBV4-1 with TRBJ1-2; D may be TRBD1 (5 bases). Looked up from germline, CDR1 is MGHRA and CDR2 is YSYEKL. CDR3 length: 16 residues. The V end lost 1 base, the J end lost 4 bases, and 16 bases lay between the germline ends.

This chain uses TRBV6-2 or TRBV6-3 with TRBJ2-3; D ambiguous. Trimming removed 0 bases at V and 0 bases at J, with 7 bases between. CDR3 length: 15 residues. Germline V lookup: CDR1 MNHEY, CDR2 SVGEGT. The CDR3 protein is CASSYSSASTDTQYF. The DNA of the CDR3 is TGTGCCAGCAGTTACTCGAGTGCTAGCACAGATACGCAGTATTTT.

J is TRBJ1-2 and V is TRBV12-3 or TRBV12-4; D uncertain. V lost 5 bases, J lost 4 bases, and 11 bases lay in between. This CDR3 is 13 amino acids long. This CDR3 reads CASSPSSPYGYTF. The CDR3 coding sequence is TGTGCCAGCAGTCCTTCGTCCCCCTATGGCTACACCTTC.

The chain links TRBV7-9 to TRBJ2-5; D not resolved. Trimming took 5 bases from V and 4 from J, leaving 11 bases between them. Germline V gene lookup returns CDR1 SEHNR and CDR2 FQNEAQ (reference sequence). CDR3 length: 13 amino acids. The CDR3 sequence is CASSPRVPETQYF. The CDR3 DNA follows: TGTGCCAGCAGCCCCCGGGTACCAGAGACCCAGTACTTC.

This clone was seen once. J is TRBJ2-3 and V is TRBV6-5; tentatively, D is TRBD1 (5 bases). CDR3 size: 13 residues. Between the trimmed V and J ends, which lost 8 bases and 6 bases, there was a span of 15 bases. Germline CDR1 MNHEY, CDR2 SVGAGI. CDR3 region: CASRETAGDTQYF. The CDR3 DNA reads as TGTGCCAGCCGCGAGACAGCAGGGGATACGCAGTATTTT.

The chain links TRBV29-1 to TRBJ2-1; no firm D call. Between the trimmed V and J ends, which lost 7 bases and 1 base, there was a span of 14 bases. The CDR3 has 14 amino acids. The germline V gene has CDR1 SQVTM and CDR2 ANQGSEA. The CDR3 DNA follows: TGCAGCGCCCTCCAGTACCGATCCTACAATGAGCAGTTCTTC. As protein: CSALQYRSYNEQFF.

The V and J genes are TRBV29-1 and TRBJ2-5; D gene ambiguous. The CDR3 covers 14 residues. V was pared by 1 base and J by 1 base, with 10 bases between. Germline V gives CDR1 SQVTM, CDR2 ANQGSEA. The CDR3 DNA follows: TGCAGCGTTGAAGGCGGTCGGGTCCAAGAGACCCAGTACTTC. As protein: CSVEGGRVQETQYF.

The chain has TRBV14 and TRBJ2-7; tentative D call: TRBD1 (5 bases). Trimming took 4 bases from V and 4 from J, leaving 14 bases between them. Germline assignment: CDR1 SGHDN and CDR2 FVKESK. CDR3 length: 14 residues. The CDR3 sequence is CASSPGHVSYEQYF. CDR3 nucleotide sequence: TGTGCCAGCAGCCCTGGACATGTATCATACGAGCAGTACTTC.

The chain links TRBV7-2 to TRBJ2-5; 9 positions match TRBD2. Per germline, CDR1 SGHTA and CDR2 FQGNSA. The ends lost 5 bases at V and 7 bases at J; junction bases unmatched: 14. The CDR3 runs to 16 residues. CDR3 residues: CASSDPISGRVGTQYF. In nucleotides, the CDR3 is TGTGCCAGCAGCGACCCGATTAGCGGGAGAGTAGGGACCCAGTACTTC.